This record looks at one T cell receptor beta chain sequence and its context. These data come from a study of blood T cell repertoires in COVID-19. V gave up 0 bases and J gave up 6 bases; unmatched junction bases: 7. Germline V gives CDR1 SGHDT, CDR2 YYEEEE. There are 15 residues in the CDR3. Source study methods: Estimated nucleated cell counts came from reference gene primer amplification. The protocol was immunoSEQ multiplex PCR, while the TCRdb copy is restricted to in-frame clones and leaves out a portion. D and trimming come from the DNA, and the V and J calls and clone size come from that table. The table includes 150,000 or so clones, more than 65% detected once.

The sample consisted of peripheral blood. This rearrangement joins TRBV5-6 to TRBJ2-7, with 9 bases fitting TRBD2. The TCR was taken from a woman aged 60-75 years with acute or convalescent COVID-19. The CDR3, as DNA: TGTGCCAGCAGCTTGGGGCTAGCGGGGCTTGCCGAGCAGTACTTC. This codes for CASSLGLAGLAEQYF.